This T cell receptor beta chain appears in the sequencing data of a study of T cells in Graves' hyperthyroidism and ophthalmopathy (dated by TCRdb to about 2019). Background on the whole study: Peripheral blood was sampled at the time of initial diagnosis, prior to any treatment. TCR V-J signatures able to tell the groups apart were searched for in a discovery cohort of 95 or so patients, of whom around 42 had Graves' ophthalmopathy and 57 had stable Graves' hyperthyroidism. Whether ophthalmopathy could be predicted prospectively was tested in an independent validation cohort made up of roughly 20 hyperthyroidism patients plus 17 patients who later progressed to ophthalmopathy. For training and testing, the 100 or so patients in the discovery cohort were randomly divided in a 7:3 ratio. In addition, the study compared T-cell repertoires in thyroid tissue and in blood from a handful of Graves' hyperthyroidism patients. After blood sampling, hyperthyroidism patients were treated with methimazole at a starting dose of 30 mg daily, and ophthalmopathy patients were treated with high-dose intravenous methylprednisolone. The paper reports TCR Vbeta CDR3 sequencing of 130 to 150 peripheral blood samples: fewer than 50 ophthalmopathy, fewer than 85 hyperthyroidism and around 17 progressor patients.

As concerns this clonotype: The clone's antigen remains unknown. No base-level quality is on record; no much larger clone is a single base apart.

Cut back by 3 bases and 9 bases, the V and J ends lie 15 bases apart. Reading the germline V gene gives CDR1 SGHDN and CDR2 FVKESK. Spanning cysteine to phenylalanine, the CDR3 consists of 14 amino acids. Only the CDR3 DNA is retained, 42 bases long and in frame from the first base. The TCR beta CDR3 regions were amplified from the RNA transcripts. A first-round RT-PCR of the TCR CDR3 used the HTBI primer set with the Qiagen OneStep RT-PCR kit. Libraries were constructed in a second round of multiplex PCR, after which size selection and purification were performed. The libraries were sequenced on an Illumina HiSeq2000 using paired-end 100 bp reads. Processing in the source paper ran as follows. SOAPnuke was used to process the raw data, removing reads that contained adapters or uncalled bases, had a mean Phred below 15, or lacked an exact match to the constant primer or identifier. COPE v1.2.5 was used to merge high-quality paired reads, and clonotypes were defined as unique nucleotide sequences. MiTCR v1.1 was used to align the clonotypes against IMGT TRBV, TRBD and TRBJ reference segments. The analysis was restricted to V-J combinations with a frequency above 0.0001, which together covered 99% to 99.2% of the repertoires. The TCS score was defined as F50 (clonal expansion) divided by E x V (chaos), with BLOSUM62-based TCRdist calculated between CDR3 peptides within each V-J. Welch's t-statistics and random forest reduced several hundred V-J features to 13, which were used in a naive Bayes classifier (R e1071). TCRdb cleaned the public reads at Q25 with fastp, built clones with MiXCR and kept in-frame beta chains. Every entry covers one CDR3 protein and lists the most common genes and DNA from its rows. The V and J calls were determined by TCRdb, not by the authors. A total of some 700,000 distinct CDR3 sequences appear in this sample, approximately 15% of them only once. In total, the top ten clones hold 15% of the sample.

Findings and caveats that apply to the study as a whole: In validation, the model predicted progression to ophthalmopathy with 60% to 71% sensitivity and about 72% specificity, a median of approximately 6.7 months before onset. No statistical method was used to fix the sample size in advance, and group allocation was not hidden from the investigators. Most expanded thyroid clonotypes (frequency above 0.001) were also found in blood, which suggests that blood repertoires may mirror thyroid immune responses. A model built on a 13 V-J signature distinguished ophthalmopathy from stable hyperthyroidism, reaching approximately 89% sensitivity and about 81% specificity in cross-validation and 80%/75% in testing.

Graves' hyperthyroidism was defined as stable when no progression to ophthalmopathy occurred over 18 months of follow-up. Hyperthyroidism patients were aged 18 to 65 years and newly diagnosed, with disease duration of less than 2 months. The study excluded patients with uncontrolled infections, other autoimmune diseases, pregnancy or lactation. Clinical symptoms, serum thyroxine and TRAb, thyroid ultrasound, and orbital computed tomography formed the basis for the diagnoses. PBMCs were separated from around 9.1 ml of fresh peripheral blood using Ficoll-Paque density gradient centrifugation. Total RNA was extracted using Trizol reagent, and RNA quality was assessed on an Agilent 2100 Bioanalyzer.

The sequence derives from a man aged 45-60 years with Graves' hyperthyroidism. The V and J genes are TRBV14 and TRBJ2-1; the best D guess is TRBD2, with 5 bases matching. Sample: blood. The DNA is as follows: TGTGCCAGCAGCCAGCTACTAGTTACCGTTGAGCAGTTCTTC. The translation is CASSQLLVTVEQFF.